These 27 T cell receptor beta chains originate from one sample sequenced in a study of blood T cell repertoires in COVID-19. This table comes from immunoSEQ multiplex PCR, and its TCRdb copy is limited to in-frame clones, with some not included. The sample has 45,000 or so clones, roughly 84% seen once. Sequencing was performed on peripheral blood. The origin of the receptors is a human donor in a cohort sampled during active COVID-19.

This chain connects TRBV7-8 to TRBJ2-1; a weak D match, TRBD2 (5 bases). The V end was cut by 2 bases, the J end by 8 bases, with 10 bases between. The CDR3 loop spans 13 amino acids. Germline lookup yields CDR1 SGHVS and CDR2 FQNEAQ. DNA for the CDR3: TGTGCCAGCAGCTTATTTGGGCGGGATGAGCAGTTCTTC. Residues: CASSLFGRDEQFF.

The chain couples TRBV28 to TRBJ2-7; D uncertain. With 8 bases removed from V and 3 bases from J, the gap between germline ends came to 11 bases. Germline V gives CDR1 MDHEN, CDR2 SYDVKM. The CDR3 runs to 12 residues. The CDR3, as DNA: TGTGCCAGCCACAAGATTGGCTACGAGCAGTACTTC. The encoded protein is CASHKIGYEQYF.

DNA for the CDR3: TGTGCCAGCAGCTTAGTGACAGGGAAAACCTACAATGAGCAGTTCTTC. It is translated as CASSLVTGKTYNEQFF. The V and J genes are TRBV11-2 and TRBJ2-1; TRBD1 matches at 7 bases. Germline-derived CDR1 and CDR2 are SGHAT and FQNNGV. The CDR3 is 16 amino acids. V trimming: 1 base; J trimming: 2 bases; junction bases outside the gene matches: 5.

The table lists this clone with a count of one. This chain joins TRBV5-8 and TRBJ2-2; 9 positions match TRBD1. The ends lost 3 bases at V and 0 bases at J; junction bases unmatched: 3. Germline CDR1 and CDR2: SGHTS and YDEGEE. The CDR3 consists of 16 residues. CDR3 in DNA: TGTGCCAGCAGCTCAGGACAGGGGACGAACACCGGGGAGCTGTTTTTT. It encodes CASSSGQGTNTGELFF.

This chain links TRBV9 with TRBJ2-6; 7 nucleotides agree with TRBD1. Germline CDR1 SGDLS, CDR2 YYNGEE. Trimming at V came to 4 bases and at J to 2 bases, leaving 9 bases not matched to a gene. CDR3 length equals 17 residues. The CDR3 nucleotides read TGTGCCAGCAGCCCGGACAGGAAAGGGGCTGGGGCCAACGTCCTGACTTTC. Translation: CASSPDRKGAGANVLTF.

The genes are TRBV10-3 and TRBJ2-5; D is unresolved. The CDR3 covers 14 residues. The V gene lost 0 bases and the J gene lost 5 bases, with 10 bases spanning the gap. CDR1 ENHRY and CDR2 SYGVKD come from the germline V gene. In nucleotides, the CDR3 is TGTGCCATCAGTGAGTCGATGGGCCGGGAGACCCAGTACTTC. Its translation: CAISESMGRETQYF.

The chain is built from TRBV5-8 and TRBJ2-5, with D unclear. CDR1 and CDR2 from the germline V gene are SGHTS and YDEGEE. This CDR3 contains 11 residues. Trimming removed 4 bases at V and 5 bases at J, with 6 bases between. The CDR3 region is CASSLLETQYF. Here the CDR3 DNA reads TGTGCCAGCAGCCTCCTTGAGACCCAGTACTTC.

The CDR3 DNA sequence: TGTGCCAGCAGCTTAGGGGACACCCAAAATCAGCCCCAGCATTTT. It yields the protein CASSLGDTQNQPQHF. The chain employs TRBV7-2 and TRBJ1-5, with D perhaps matching TRBD1 (6 bases). There are 15 residues in the CDR3. Trimming removed 1 base from V and 4 bases from J, with 11 bases in between. Germline CDR1 and CDR2: SGHTA and FQGNSA.

This chain connects TRBV13 to TRBJ2-5, with D possibly TRBD2 on 6 matching bases. Germline loops: CDR1 PRHDT, CDR2 FYEKMQ (reference sequence). The CDR3 extends over 14 amino acids. Trimming left V 5 bases short and J 5 bases short, with 15 bases between. The CDR3 sequence: CASSKAGGGETQYF. As DNA, the CDR3 is TGTGCCAGCAGCAAGGCCGGGGGTGGCGAGACCCAGTACTTC.

CDR3 amino acids: CASSPTGVRPYEQYF. In nucleotides, the CDR3 is TGTGCCAGCTCGCCGACAGGGGTCCGACCCTACGAGCAGTACTTC. The chain links TRBV18 to TRBJ2-7, with TRBD1 identical over 8 bases. Germline loops: CDR1 KGHSH, CDR2 LQKENI. The CDR3 is 15 amino acids. V was clipped by 6 bases and J by 2 bases; unmatched bases: 9.

V and J are TRBV4-1 and TRBJ1-5, with D perhaps TRBD1 (6 bases). There are 15 residues in the CDR3. The V end lost 1 base, the J end lost 5 bases, and 12 bases lay between the germline ends. The germline V gene has CDR1 MGHRA and CDR2 YSYEKL. CDR3 residues: CASSQVSRGYQPQHF. CDR3 coding DNA: TGCGCCAGCAGCCAAGTGAGCAGGGGTTATCAGCCCCAGCATTTT.

The rearrangement joins TRBV7-9 to TRBJ2-7; weak D call: TRBD1 (6 bases). V was trimmed by 5 bases and J by 2 bases, leaving 19 bases between them. The CDR3 length is 16 residues. Per germline, CDR1 SEHNR and CDR2 FQNEAQ (reference sequence). CDR3: CASSPPPRQDPYEQYF. CDR3 sequence (DNA): TGTGCCAGCAGCCCCCCCCCGAGACAGGATCCCTACGAGCAGTACTTC.

This chain connects TRBV18 to TRBJ2-3; D unresolved. V was shortened by 6 bases and J by 2 bases, with 6 bases between the two germline ends. The CDR3 is 12 amino acids. Germline lookup yields CDR1 KGHSH and CDR2 LQKENI. The CDR3 sequence is CASSPTTDTQYF. CDR3 sequence (DNA): TGTGCCAGCTCGCCTACCACAGATACGCAGTATTTT. Using reference TRBV18 and TRBJ2-3 for the parts outside the CDR3, the full variable domain is NAGVMQNPRHLVRRRGQEARLRCSPMKGHSHVYWYRQLPEEGLKFMVYLQKENIIDESGMPKERFSAEFPKEGPSILRIQQVVRGDSAAYFCASSPTTDTQYFGPGTRLTVL.

This clone was observed many times. The chain uses TRBV28 and TRBJ1-5; no clear D gene. CDR1 is MDHEN, CDR2 SYDVKM, per germline. The CDR3 sequence is 16 residues long. V was trimmed by 8 bases and J by 4 bases, leaving 21 bases between them. CDR3 sequence reads: CASQTNTNLRNQPQHF. Written as DNA, the CDR3 is TGTGCCAGCCAGACTAACACGAACTTGAGGAATCAGCCCCAGCATTTT.

The rearrangement links TRBV6-5 to TRBJ1-2; TRBD1 might be the D (5 bases). Trimming pared 7 bases from V and 5 bases from J, leaving 14 bases between. Per germline, CDR1 MNHEY and CDR2 SVGAGI. The CDR3 covers 13 residues. The CDR3 reads CASTQGFPYGYTF. The CDR3 DNA reads as TGTGCCAGCACTCAGGGATTCCCATATGGCTACACCTTC.

The V and J genes are TRBV24-1 and TRBJ2-1, with 7 bases identical to TRBD1. Germline loops: CDR1 KGHDR, CDR2 SFDVKD. V dropped 2 bases and J dropped 6; count of bases not matched to a gene: 6. The CDR3 has 15 amino acids. The CDR3 bases are TGTGCCACCAGTGATTCAGGGGGATTGGGCAATGAGCAGTTCTTC. Its protein product is CATSDSGGLGNEQFF.

The chain joins TRBV19 to TRBJ2-3; TRBD1 aligns across 10 bases. V was clipped by 5 bases and J by 6 bases; unmatched bases: 5. CDR3 size: 14 residues. CDR1 is LNHDA and CDR2 is SQIVND in the germline V gene (reference sequence). The CDR3 DNA reads as TGTGCCAGTAGTCCCGACAGGGGGCTTGATACGCAGTATTTT. This sequence encodes CASSPDRGLDTQYF.

This clone was recorded once. V and J are TRBV4-2 and TRBJ2-1; 12 bases match TRBD2. Per the germline V gene, CDR1 is LGHNA and CDR2 is YNFKEQ. Trimming took 4 bases from V and 8 from J; bases not matched to a gene: 3. CDR3 size: 14 residues. Here the CDR3 DNA reads TGTGCCAGCAGCCCCCGGACTAGCGGGGATGAGCAGTTCTTC. Its translation: CASSPRTSGDEQFF.

The genes are TRBV5-4 and TRBJ2-2; maybe TRBD1 (5 bases). Germline V CDR1 and CDR2: SGHNT, YYREEE (reference sequence). Trimming removed 0 bases from V and 4 bases from J, with 16 bases in between. The CDR3 has 17 residues. CDR3 coding DNA: TGTGCCAGCAGCTTGGGGCAGCAGGGTATGGTCACCGGGGAGCTGTTTTTT. Translated, it gives CASSLGQQGMVTGELFF.

The chain couples TRBV29-1 to TRBJ2-5, with TRBD2 matching over 10 bases. The V gene's germline CDR1 is SQVTM and CDR2 ANQGSEA. The ends lost 6 bases at V and 4 bases at J; junction bases unmatched: 2. This CDR3 has 12 residues. The CDR3 loop is CSVIAGGETQYF. CDR3 DNA: TGCAGCGTGATAGCGGGAGGAGAGACCCAGTACTTC.

The gene calls are TRBV4-3 and TRBJ2-1, with 9 positions matching TRBD2. The CDR3 has 17 amino acids. With V trimmed by 1 base and J by 5 bases, 9 bases remained unmatched. Per the germline V gene, CDR1 is LGHNA and CDR2 is YSLEER. Here the CDR3 DNA reads TGCGCCAGCAGCCAAGTCGCCTCCGGGACTAGCAACAATGAGCAGTTCTTC. Translating gives CASSQVASGTSNNEQFF.

The V call is TRBV4-1, the J call TRBJ1-1; the D gene is possibly TRBD1 (6 bases). The germline gives CDR1 MGHRA, CDR2 YSYEKL. The CDR3 has 17 residues. Trimming left V 6 bases short and J 0 bases short, with 20 bases between. The CDR3 nucleotides read TGCGCCAGCAGGAACAGGTTCGGACAGAAAATGAACACTGAAGCTTTCTTT. Its translation is CASRNRFGQKMNTEAFF.

The chain links TRBV4-1 to TRBJ2-1; 7 bases fit TRBD1. Unmatched junction bases numbered 9, after V lost 4 bases and J lost 15 bases. Per germline, CDR1 MGHRA and CDR2 YSYEKL. The CDR3 is 12 residues long. For the CDR3, the DNA is TGCGCCAGCAGCCTTACCGACAGGGAGAGGTTCTTC. This translates into CASSLTDRERFF.

This clone has just one count. For the CDR3, the DNA is TGCAGCGTTGGGCAGGGGACCTACACTGAAGCTTTCTTT. Protein: CSVGQGTYTEAFF. This chain joins TRBV29-1 and TRBJ1-1; D possibly corresponds to TRBD1 (6 bases). The CDR3 is 13 residues long. Germline lookup yields CDR1 SQVTM and CDR2 ANQGSEA. Trimming pared 4 bases from V and 3 bases from J, leaving 12 bases between.

This clone has only a few counts. The CDR3 DNA is TGTGCCAGCAGCTTGGGGGGCAGTAATAGCAATCAGCCCCAGCATTTT. It is translated as CASSLGGSNSNQPQHF. This chain links TRBV5-6 with TRBJ1-5; TRBD1 might be the D (5 bases). The germline V and J ends were trimmed by 0 bases and 0 bases, with 10 bases remaining between them. The CDR3 runs to 16 residues. Germline CDR1 and CDR2: SGHDT and YYEEEE.

V usage is TRBV5-6 and J usage is TRBJ2-5, with TRBD1 identical over 7 bases. This CDR3 has 12 amino acids. Germline CDR1 reads SGHDT; CDR2 reads YYEEEE. V lost 6 bases to trimming and J lost 9 bases; unmatched junction nucleotides: 8. Written as DNA, the CDR3 is TGTGCCAGCAACGACAGGGCTGGTTCCCAGTACTTC. Protein product: CASNDRAGSQYF.

This clone was counted once. The chain combines TRBV20-1 with TRBJ2-3, with 9 positions matching TRBD2. V shed 3 bases and J 5 bases; nucleotides not matched to a gene: 9. From germline, CDR1 is DFQATT and CDR2 SNEGSKA (reference sequence). The CDR3 is 15 amino acids. The CDR3 reads CSASFLAGYLDTQYF. In DNA, the CDR3 is TGCAGTGCTAGTTTTCTAGCGGGGTATTTAGATACGCAGTATTTT.